The 7 T cell receptor beta chains in this list originate from one sample, sequenced in a study of blood T cell repertoires in COVID-19. The repertoire was sequenced with immunoSEQ multiplex PCR; TCRdb's copy has only in-frame clones and lacks some. Here the sample spans roughly 180,000 clones, 82% being singletons. Sequenced sample: PBMCs or T cells enriched from blood (not recorded which). These receptors all stem from a man aged 40-49 years who had recovered from COVID-19.

The V gene is TRBV5-1, the J gene TRBJ1-5; 8 nucleotides match TRBD1. The V gene's germline CDR1 is SGHRS and CDR2 YFSETQ. The CDR3 consists of 14 residues. Unmatched junction bases numbered 5, after V lost 4 bases and J lost 5 bases. The CDR3: CASSPGGGDQPQHF. The CDR3 DNA follows: TGCGCCAGCAGCCCAGGGGGCGGCGATCAGCCCCAGCATTTT.

The V and J genes are TRBV5-1 and TRBJ2-7, with 9 bases that match TRBD2. This CDR3 region has 16 residues. Losses at the gene ends were 0 bases for V and 6 bases for J; bases not matched to a gene: 10. The germline V gene has CDR1 SGHRS and CDR2 YFSETQ. CDR3 DNA sequence: TGCGCCAGCAGCTTGGAAGGCGGGAGGGCCTTTGGCGAGCAGTACTTC. Translation: CASSLEGGRAFGEQYF.

The gene calls are TRBV7-2 and TRBJ1-1, with D possibly being TRBD1 (5 bases). Germline CDR1 reads SGHTA; CDR2 reads FQGNSA. This CDR3 region has 14 residues. V lost 5 bases to trimming and J lost 6 bases, with 16 bases between them. As DNA, the CDR3 is TGTGCCAGCAGCGTGGGGGGACGAACTTCTGAAGCTTTCTTT. Translating it yields CASSVGGRTSEAFF.

The chain joins TRBV7-2 to TRBJ2-5, with a tentative D call TRBD2 (5 bases). The germline V and J ends were trimmed by 5 bases and 9 bases, with 16 bases remaining between them. From germline, CDR1 is SGHTA and CDR2 FQGNSA. The length of the CDR3 is 13 residues. CDR3 loop: CASSTLGLRAQYF. CDR3 in DNA: TGTGCCAGCAGCACGCTCGGACTCCGCGCCCAGTACTTC.

This chain connects TRBV18 to TRBJ1-4; the match to TRBD1 covers 8 bases. Germline CDR1 reads KGHSH; CDR2 reads LQKENI. The CDR3 loop spans 14 amino acids. Unmatched junction bases numbered 5, after V lost 4 bases and J lost 7 bases. Here the CDR3 reads CASSQDREIEKLFF. In DNA, the CDR3 is TGTGCCAGCTCACAGGACAGGGAAATTGAAAAACTGTTTTTT.

The V and J genes are TRBV29-1 and TRBJ1-1; no definite D call. The V gene's germline CDR1 is SQVTM and CDR2 ANQGSEA. The V end lost 7 bases, the J end lost 0 bases, and 3 bases lay between the germline ends. The CDR3 has 10 residues. In DNA form, the CDR3 reads TGCAGCGGTATGAACACTGAAGCTTTCTTT. It encodes CSGMNTEAFF.

As for this clone: Other DNA sequences of this sample code for an identical CDR3. The genes are TRBV29-1 and TRBJ1-1; TRBD1 aligns across 7 bases. Germline CDR1 and CDR2: SQVTM and ANQGSEA. The CDR3 sequence is 13 residues long. With 1 base clipped from V and 5 bases from J, the junction kept 4 bases outside the gene matches. For the CDR3, the DNA is TGCAGCGTTGAAGGACAGGGTGGGACTGAAGCTTTCTTT. It codes for CSVEGQGGTEAFF.